This T cell receptor beta chain was documented in a study of human versus mouse CDR3 diversity and MHC coevolution. Study-wide context: The immunoSEQ assay reportedly detects one in 200,000 T cells.

The CDR3 extends over 11 amino acids. With 4 bases removed from V and 7 bases from J, the gap between germline ends came to 4 bases. Per germline, CDR1 LNHDA and CDR2 SQIVND (reference sequence). For this clone: No antigen is known for it.

The method was immunoSEQ multiplex PCR; TCRdb's version includes in-frame clones alone and lacks a portion of them. The sample lists tens of thousands of clones; over 85% were seen once. Broader study findings: A handful of MHC II alleles selected the human T cells.

Naive CD4 T cells were sorted as CD45RO-negative, CD62L-positive. The chain recombines TRBV19 with TRBJ1-4, with unresolved D. Specimen: naive CD4+ T cells from blood. Subset noted: CD45RO-negative CD62L-positive naive CD4 T cells. This receptor was taken from a person aged 25 to 69 in good health. Here the CDR3 DNA reads TGTGCCAGTAGTACAGGTGAAAAACTGTTTTTT. It encodes CASSTGEKLFF.